The clone carrying this TCR beta chain was found many times. The target antigen is unknown. This entry comes from a study of early T cells in non-severe SARS-CoV-2 infection. The overall study: Bulk RNA taken from unsorted whole blood was sequenced, leaving chains unpaired. Notes on the study in general: Private and CD4 specificities were missed by VDJdb matching, skewed to anti-spike CD8.

TCRdb processed the 5' RACE reads anew with MiXCR; each CDR3 protein has one entry. The sample has tens of thousands of distinct CDR3 sequences, 9.1% seen once. Germline CDR1 and CDR2: SQVTM and ANQGSEA. There are 11 residues in the CDR3. Between the trimmed V and J ends, which lost 5 bases and 1 base, there was a span of 3 bases. The gene calls are TRBV29-1 and TRBJ2-1; D gene ambiguous. The sample was whole blood. The clonotype was recovered from an adult who was a healthcare worker with PCR-confirmed SARS-CoV-2 infection or an uninfected control (not recorded which). The CDR3 here is CSVRSYNEQFF. The CDR3 DNA is TGCAGCGTTCGGTCCTACAATGAGCAGTTCTTC.